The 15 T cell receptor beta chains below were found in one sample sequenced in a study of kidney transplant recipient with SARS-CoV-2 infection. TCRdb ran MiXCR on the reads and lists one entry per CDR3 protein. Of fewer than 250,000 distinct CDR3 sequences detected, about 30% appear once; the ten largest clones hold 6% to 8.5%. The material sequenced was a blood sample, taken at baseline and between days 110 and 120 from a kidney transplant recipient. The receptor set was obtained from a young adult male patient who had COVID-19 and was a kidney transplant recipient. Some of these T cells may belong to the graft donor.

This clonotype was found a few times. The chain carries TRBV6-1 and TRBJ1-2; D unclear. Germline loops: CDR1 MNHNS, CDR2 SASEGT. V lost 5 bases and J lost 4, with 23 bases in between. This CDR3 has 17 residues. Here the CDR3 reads CASSHQCSMRKAYGYTF. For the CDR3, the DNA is TGTGCCAGCAGTCACCAATGCTCTATGCGAAAGGCCTATGGCTACACCTTC.

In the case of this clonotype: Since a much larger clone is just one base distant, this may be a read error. CDR3 sequence: CASSPRAPIPFSETQYF. The CDR3 DNA is TGTGCCAGCAGCCCACGCGCTCCCATTCCTTTCTCTGAGACCCAGTACTTC. The V call is TRBV3-1, the J call TRBJ2-5; D is unclear. From germline, CDR1 is LGHDT and CDR2 YNNKEL (reference sequence). V dropped 4 bases and J dropped 5 bases, with 23 bases sitting between them. This CDR3 is built from 17 residues.

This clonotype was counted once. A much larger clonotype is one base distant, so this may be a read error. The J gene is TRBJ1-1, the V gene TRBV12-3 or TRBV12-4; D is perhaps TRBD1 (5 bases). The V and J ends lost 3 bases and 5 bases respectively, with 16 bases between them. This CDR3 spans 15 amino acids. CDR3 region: CASSLAVPRGTEAFF. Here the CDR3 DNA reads TGTGCCAGCAGTTTGGCAGTCCCCCGGGGGACTGAAGCTTTCTTT.

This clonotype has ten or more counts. The CDR3 reads CASSLRKGGRKTYGYTF. The CDR3 nucleotides are TGTGCCAGCAGTCTACGAAAAGGTGGGAGAAAGACCTATGGCTACACCTTC. The rearrangement uses TRBV6-6 and TRBJ1-2, with D uncertain. The CDR3 totals 17 residues. V gave up 5 bases and J gave up 4 bases, with 23 bases separating them. In germline, CDR1 is MNHNY, CDR2 SVGAGI (reference sequence).

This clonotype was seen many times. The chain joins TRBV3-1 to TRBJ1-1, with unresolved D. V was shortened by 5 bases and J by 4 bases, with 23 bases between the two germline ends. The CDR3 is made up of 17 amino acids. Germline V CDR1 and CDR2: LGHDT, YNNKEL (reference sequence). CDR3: CASSRRAPISIRTEAFF. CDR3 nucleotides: TGTGCCAGCAGCAGGCGAGCTCCCATTTCAATTCGCACTGAAGCTTTCTTT.

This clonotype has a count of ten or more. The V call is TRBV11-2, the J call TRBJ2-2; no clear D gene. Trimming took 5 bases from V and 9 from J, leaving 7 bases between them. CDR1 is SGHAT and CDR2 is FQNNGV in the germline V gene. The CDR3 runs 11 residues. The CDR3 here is CASSPGRELFF. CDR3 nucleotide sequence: TGTGCCAGCAGCCCCGGACGGGAGCTGTTTTTT.

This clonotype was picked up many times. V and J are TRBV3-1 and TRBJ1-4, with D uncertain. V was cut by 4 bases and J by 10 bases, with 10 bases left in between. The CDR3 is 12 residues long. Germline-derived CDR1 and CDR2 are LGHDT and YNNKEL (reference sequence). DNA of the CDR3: TGTGCCAGCAGCCCTTCACCGCGAAAACTGTTTTTT. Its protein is CASSPSPRKLFF.

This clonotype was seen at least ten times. CDR3 amino acids: CASSQGKTSGSGYEQYF. Here the CDR3 DNA reads TGCGCCAGCAGCCAAGGAAAGACTAGCGGGAGCGGCTACGAGCAGTACTTC. V usage is TRBV4-3 and J usage is TRBJ2-7; 12 nucleotides agree with TRBD2. This CDR3 is 17 amino acids long. CDR1 is LGHNA, CDR2 YSLEER, per germline. The V and J ends lost 1 base and 3 bases, in that order; junction bases with no gene match: 7.

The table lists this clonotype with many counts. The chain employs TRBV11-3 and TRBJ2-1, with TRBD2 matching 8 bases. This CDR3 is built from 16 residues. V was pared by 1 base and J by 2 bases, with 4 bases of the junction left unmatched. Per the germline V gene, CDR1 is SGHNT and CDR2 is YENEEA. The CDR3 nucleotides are TGTGCCAGCAGCTTAGTTGGCGGGGGGCCCTACAATGAGCAGTTCTTC. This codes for CASSLVGGGPYNEQFF.

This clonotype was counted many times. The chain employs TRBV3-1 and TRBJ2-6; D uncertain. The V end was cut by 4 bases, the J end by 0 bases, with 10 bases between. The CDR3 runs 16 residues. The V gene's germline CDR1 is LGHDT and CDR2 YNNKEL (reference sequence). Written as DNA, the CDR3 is TGTGCCAGCAGCCCACTGGGTAGCTCTGGGGCCAACGTCCTGACTTTC. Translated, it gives CASSPLGSSGANVLTF. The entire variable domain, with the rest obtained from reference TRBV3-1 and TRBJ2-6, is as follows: DTAVSQTPKYLVTQMGNDKSIKCEQNLGHDTMYWYKQDSKKFLKIMFSYNNKELIINETVPNRFSPKSPDKAHLNLHINSLELGDSAVYFCASSPLGSSGANVLTFGAGSRLTVL.

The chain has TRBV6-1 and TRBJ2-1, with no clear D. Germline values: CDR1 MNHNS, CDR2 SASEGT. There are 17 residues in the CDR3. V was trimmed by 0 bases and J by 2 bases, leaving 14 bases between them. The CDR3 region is CASSEAQVMDTYNEQFF. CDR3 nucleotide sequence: TGTGCCAGCAGTGAAGCGCAGGTTATGGATACCTACAATGAGCAGTTCTTC.

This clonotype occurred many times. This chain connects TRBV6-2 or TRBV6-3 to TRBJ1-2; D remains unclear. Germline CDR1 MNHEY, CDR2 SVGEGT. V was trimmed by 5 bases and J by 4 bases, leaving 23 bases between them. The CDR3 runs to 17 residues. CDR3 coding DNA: TGTGCCAGCAGTGATAGCCACTGCATCGGAAAGACCTATGGCTACACCTTC. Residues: CASSDSHCIGKTYGYTF.

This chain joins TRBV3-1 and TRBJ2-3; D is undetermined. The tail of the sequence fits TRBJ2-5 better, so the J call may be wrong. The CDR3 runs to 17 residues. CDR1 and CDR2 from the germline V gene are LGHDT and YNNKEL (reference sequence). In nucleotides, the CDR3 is TGTGCCAGCAGCTTGGTCTTTCCCATTTCTCTCTCTGAGACCCAGTACTTC. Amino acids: CASSLVFPISLSETQYF.

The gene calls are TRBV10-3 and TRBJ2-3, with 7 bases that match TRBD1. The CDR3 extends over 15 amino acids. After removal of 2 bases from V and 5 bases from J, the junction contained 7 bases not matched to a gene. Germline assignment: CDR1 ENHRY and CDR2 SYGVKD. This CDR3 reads CAISEPGQLGDTQYF. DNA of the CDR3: TGTGCCATCAGTGAGCCGGGACAGTTGGGAGATACGCAGTATTTT.

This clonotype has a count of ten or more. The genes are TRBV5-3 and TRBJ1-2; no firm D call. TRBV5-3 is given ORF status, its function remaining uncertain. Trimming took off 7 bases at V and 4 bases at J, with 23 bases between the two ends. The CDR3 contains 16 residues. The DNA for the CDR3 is TGTGCCAGACAGAGACGAGTGGTGAGAAAGACCTATGGCTACACCTTC. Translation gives CARQRRVVRKTYGYTF.